The clone carrying this T cell receptor beta chain occurred a few times. This sample was taken from a study of blood T cell repertoires in COVID-19. This table comes from immunoSEQ multiplex PCR, and its TCRdb copy is limited to in-frame clones, with some not included. Here the sample spans roughly 230,000 clones, 90% being singletons. Trimming pared 4 bases from V and 4 bases from J, leaving 16 bases between. The CDR3 loop spans 15 amino acids. The germline CDR1 and CDR2 sequences are SNHLY and FYNNEI. The chain is built from TRBV2 and TRBJ1-2; weak D call: TRBD1 (6 bases). This TCR was sampled from a woman aged 55-69 years with COVID-19, enrolled during active disease. The sequencing sample was made of peripheral blood. CDR3 in amino acids: CASSVQGGGSYGYTF. In nucleotides, the CDR3 is TGTGCCAGCAGTGTTCAGGGAGGGGGGAGCTATGGCTACACCTTC.